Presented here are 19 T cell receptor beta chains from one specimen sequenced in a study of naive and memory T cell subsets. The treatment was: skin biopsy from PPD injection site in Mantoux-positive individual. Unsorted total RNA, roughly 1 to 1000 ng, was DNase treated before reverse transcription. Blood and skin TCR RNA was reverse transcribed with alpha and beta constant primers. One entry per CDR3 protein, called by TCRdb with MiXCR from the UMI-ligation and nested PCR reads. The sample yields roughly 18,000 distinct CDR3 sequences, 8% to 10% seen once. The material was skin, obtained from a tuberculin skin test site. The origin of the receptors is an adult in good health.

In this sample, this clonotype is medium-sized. CDR3 nucleotide sequence: TGCAGTGGCCGAGAGTGGGGCACCAGCTCCTACAATGAGCAGTTCTTC. It translates to CSGREWGTSSYNEQFF. The chain combines TRBV20-1 with TRBJ2-1; D might be TRBD1 (5 bases). This CDR3 is built from 16 residues. Trimming shortened V by 7 bases and J by 0 bases, and 19 bases separated the two germline ends. CDR1 is DFQATT and CDR2 is SNEGSKA in the germline V gene (reference sequence).

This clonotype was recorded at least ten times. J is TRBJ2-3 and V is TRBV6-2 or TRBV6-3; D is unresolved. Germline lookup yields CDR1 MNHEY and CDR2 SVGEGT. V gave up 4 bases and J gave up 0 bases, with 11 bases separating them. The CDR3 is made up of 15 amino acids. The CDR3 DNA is TGTGCCAGCAGTTTCTCCGTCATTAGCACAGATACGCAGTATTTT. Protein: CASSFSVISTDTQYF.

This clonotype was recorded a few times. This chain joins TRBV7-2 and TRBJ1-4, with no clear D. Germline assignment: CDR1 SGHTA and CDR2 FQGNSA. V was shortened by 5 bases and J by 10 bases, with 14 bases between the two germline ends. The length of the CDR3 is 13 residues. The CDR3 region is CASSGMTLGKLFF. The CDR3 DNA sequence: TGTGCCAGCAGCGGAATGACTTTGGGAAAACTGTTTTTT.

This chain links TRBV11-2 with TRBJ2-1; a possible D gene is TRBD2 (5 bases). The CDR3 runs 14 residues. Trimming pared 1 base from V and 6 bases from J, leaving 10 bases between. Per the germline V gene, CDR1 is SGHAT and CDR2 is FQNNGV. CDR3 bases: TGTGCCAGCAGCTTAGGGCTAGCTGGCAATGAGCAGTTCTTC. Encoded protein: CASSLGLAGNEQFF.

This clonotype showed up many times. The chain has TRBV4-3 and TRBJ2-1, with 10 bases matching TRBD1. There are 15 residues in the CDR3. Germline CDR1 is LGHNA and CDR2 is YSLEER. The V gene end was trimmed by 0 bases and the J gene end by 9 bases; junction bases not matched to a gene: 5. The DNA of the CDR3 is TGCGCCAGCAGCCAAGAAGGGACAGGGGAAATTGAGCAGTTCTTC. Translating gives CASSQEGTGEIEQFF.

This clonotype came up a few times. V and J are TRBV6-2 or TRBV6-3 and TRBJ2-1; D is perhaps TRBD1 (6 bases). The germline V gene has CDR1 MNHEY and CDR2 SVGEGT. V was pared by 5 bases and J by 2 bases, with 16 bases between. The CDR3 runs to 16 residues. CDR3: CASSPGQTRAYNEQFF. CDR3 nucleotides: TGTGCCAGCAGTCCCGGACAGACGAGGGCCTACAATGAGCAGTTCTTC.

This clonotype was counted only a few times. The CDR3 nucleotides read TGCGCCAGCAGCTTCGGCGGGGGACAGGGGGTTTCCGAGACCCAGTACTTC. It translates to CASSFGGGQGVSETQYF. J is TRBJ2-5 and V is TRBV5-1; TRBD1 matches 11 bases. The CDR3 is made up of 17 amino acids. With V trimmed by 2 bases and J by 5 bases, 11 bases remained unmatched. Germline V gives CDR1 SGHRS, CDR2 YFSETQ.

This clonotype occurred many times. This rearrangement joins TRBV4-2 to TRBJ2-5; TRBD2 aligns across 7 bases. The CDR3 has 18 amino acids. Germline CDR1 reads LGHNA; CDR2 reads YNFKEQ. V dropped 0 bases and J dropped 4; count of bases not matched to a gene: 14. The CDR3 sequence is CASSQDGDPRAGVETQYF. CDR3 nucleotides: TGTGCCAGCAGCCAAGATGGGGACCCCCGGGCGGGAGTAGAGACCCAGTACTTC.

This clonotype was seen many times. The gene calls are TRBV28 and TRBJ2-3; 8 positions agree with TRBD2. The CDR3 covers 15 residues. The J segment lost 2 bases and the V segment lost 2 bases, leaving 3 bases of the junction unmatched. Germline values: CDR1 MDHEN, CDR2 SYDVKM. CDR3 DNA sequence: TGTGCCAGCAGTTTACCAGCGGGAGACACAGATACGCAGTATTTT. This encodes CASSLPAGDTDTQYF.

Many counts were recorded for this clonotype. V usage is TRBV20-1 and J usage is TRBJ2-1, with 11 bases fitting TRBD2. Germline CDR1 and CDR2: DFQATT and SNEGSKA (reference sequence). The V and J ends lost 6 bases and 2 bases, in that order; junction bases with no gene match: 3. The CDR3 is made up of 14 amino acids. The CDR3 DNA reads TGCAGTGCCGGGACTAGCGGAGCCTACAATGAGCAGTTCTTC. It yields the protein CSAGTSGAYNEQFF.

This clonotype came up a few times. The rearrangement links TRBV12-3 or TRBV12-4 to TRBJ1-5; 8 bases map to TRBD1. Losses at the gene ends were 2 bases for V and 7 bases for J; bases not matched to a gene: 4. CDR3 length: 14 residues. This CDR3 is CASSLWTGRQPQHF. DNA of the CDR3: TGTGCCAGCAGTTTATGGACAGGGAGACAGCCCCAGCATTTT.

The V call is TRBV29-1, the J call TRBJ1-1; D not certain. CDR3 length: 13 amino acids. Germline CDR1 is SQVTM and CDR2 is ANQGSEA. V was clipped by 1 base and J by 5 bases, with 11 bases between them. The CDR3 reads CSVEGQEGTEAFF. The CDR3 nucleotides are TGCAGCGTTGAAGGGCAGGAAGGGACTGAAGCTTTCTTT. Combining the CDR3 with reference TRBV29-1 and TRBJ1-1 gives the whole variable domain SAVISQKPSRDICQRGTSLTIQCQVDSQVTMMFWYRQQPGQSLTLIATANQGSEATYESGFVIDKFPISRPNLTFSTLTVSNMSPEDSSIYLCSVEGQEGTEAFFGQGTRLTVV.

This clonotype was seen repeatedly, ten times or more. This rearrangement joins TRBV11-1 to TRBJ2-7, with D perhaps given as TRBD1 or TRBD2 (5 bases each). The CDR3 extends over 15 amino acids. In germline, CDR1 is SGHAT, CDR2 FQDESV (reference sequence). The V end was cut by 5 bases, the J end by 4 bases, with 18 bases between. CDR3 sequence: CASSPRRDLLYEQYF. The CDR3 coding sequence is TGTGCCAGCAGCCCCCGCCGGGACCTCCTTTACGAGCAGTACTTC.

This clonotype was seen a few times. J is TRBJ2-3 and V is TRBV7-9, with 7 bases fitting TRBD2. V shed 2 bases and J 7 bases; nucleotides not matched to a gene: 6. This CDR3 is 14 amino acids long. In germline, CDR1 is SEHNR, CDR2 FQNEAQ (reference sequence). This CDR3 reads CASSLQREAYTQYF. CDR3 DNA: TGTGCCAGCAGCTTACAACGGGAGGCATATACGCAGTATTTT.

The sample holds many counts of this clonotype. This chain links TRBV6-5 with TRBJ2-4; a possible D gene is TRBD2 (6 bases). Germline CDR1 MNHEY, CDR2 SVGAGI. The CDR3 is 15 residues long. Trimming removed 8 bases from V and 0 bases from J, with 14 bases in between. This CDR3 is CASVATGLAKNIQYF. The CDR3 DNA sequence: TGTGCCAGCGTGGCCACGGGACTAGCCAAAAACATTCAGTACTTC.

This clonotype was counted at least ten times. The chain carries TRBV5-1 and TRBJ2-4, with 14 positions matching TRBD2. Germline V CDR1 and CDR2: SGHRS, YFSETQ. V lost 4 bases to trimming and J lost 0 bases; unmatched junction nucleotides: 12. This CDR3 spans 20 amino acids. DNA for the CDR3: TGCGCCAGCAGCCCGACCGGACTAGCGGGGGGCCGCTTAGCCAAAAACATTCAGTACTTC. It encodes CASSPTGLAGGRLAKNIQYF.

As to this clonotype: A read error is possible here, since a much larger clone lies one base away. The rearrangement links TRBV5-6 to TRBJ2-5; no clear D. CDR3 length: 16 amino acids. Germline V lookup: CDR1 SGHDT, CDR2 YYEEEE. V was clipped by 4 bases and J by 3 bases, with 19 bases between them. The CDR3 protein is CASSSRVAGWEETQYF. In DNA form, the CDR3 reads TGTGCCAGCAGCAGCCGGGTGGCAGGCTGGGAAGAGACCCAGTACTTC.

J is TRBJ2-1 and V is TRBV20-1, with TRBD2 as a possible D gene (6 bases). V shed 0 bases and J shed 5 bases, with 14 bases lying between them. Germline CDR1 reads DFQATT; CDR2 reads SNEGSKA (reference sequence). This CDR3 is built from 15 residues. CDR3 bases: TGCAGTGCTAGAGATCCGGGACTGATAGACAATGAGCAGTTCTTC. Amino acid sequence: CSARDPGLIDNEQFF.

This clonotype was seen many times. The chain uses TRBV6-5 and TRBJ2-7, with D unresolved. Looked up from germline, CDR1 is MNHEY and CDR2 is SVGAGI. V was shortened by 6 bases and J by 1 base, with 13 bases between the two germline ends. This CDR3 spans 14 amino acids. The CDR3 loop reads CASRSRLGSYEQYF. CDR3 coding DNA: TGTGCCAGCAGATCCAGACTGGGATCCTACGAGCAGTACTTC.